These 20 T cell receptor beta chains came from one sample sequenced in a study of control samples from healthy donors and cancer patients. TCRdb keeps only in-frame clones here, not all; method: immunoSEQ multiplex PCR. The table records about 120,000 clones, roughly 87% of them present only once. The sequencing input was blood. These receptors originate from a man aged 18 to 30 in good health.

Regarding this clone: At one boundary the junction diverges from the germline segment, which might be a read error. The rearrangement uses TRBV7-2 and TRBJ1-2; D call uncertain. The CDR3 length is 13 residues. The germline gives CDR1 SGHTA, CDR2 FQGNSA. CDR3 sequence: CASSLVQAGGYAF. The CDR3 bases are TGTGCCAGCAGCTTAGTTCAGGCGGGCGGCTACGCCTTC.

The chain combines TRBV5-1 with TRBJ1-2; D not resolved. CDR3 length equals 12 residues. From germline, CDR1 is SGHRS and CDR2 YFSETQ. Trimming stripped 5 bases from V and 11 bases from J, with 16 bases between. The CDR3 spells CASSDGGAAYTF. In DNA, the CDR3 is TGCGCCAGCAGTGACGGAGGCGCAGCATACACCTTC. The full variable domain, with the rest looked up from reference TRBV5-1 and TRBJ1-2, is KAGVTQTPRYLIKTRGQQVTLSCSPISGHRSVSWYQQTPGQGLQFLFEYFSETQRNKGNFPGRFSGRQFSNSRSEMNVSTLELGDSALYLCASSDGGAAYTFGSGTRLTVV.

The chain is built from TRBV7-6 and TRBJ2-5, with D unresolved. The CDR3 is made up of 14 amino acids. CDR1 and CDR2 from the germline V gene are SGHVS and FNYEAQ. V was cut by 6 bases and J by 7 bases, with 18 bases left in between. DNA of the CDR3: TGTGCCAGCAGACCATTAGAGTCCCAGAGGACCCAGTACTTC. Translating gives CASRPLESQRTQYF.

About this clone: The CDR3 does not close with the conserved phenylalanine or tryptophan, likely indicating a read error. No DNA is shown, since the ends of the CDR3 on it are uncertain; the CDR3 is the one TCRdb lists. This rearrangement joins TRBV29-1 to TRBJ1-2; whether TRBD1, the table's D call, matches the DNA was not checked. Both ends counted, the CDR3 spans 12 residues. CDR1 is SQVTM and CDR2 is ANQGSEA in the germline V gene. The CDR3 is CSVYTDQDRGVV.

The CDR3 region is CASSPQGETGGFNSPLHF. The CDR3 nucleotides read TGTGCCAGCAGCCCCCAGGGGGAGACAGGGGGTTTTAATTCACCCCTCCACTTT. This chain uses TRBV3-1 (or the pseudogene TRBV3-2) with TRBJ1-6; 9 positions agree with TRBD1. Germline assignment: CDR1 LGHDT and CDR2 YNNKEL (reference sequence). CDR3 length: 18 amino acids. Trimming at V came to 4 bases and at J to 6 bases, leaving 13 bases not matched to a gene.

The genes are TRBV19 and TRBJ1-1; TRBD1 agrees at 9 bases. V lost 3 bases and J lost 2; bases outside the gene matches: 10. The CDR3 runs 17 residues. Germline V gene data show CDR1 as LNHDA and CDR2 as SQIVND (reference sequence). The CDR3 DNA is TGTGCCAGTAGTATCCCCCTCTTGGGACAGGGCAACACTGAAGCTTTCTTT. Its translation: CASSIPLLGQGNTEAFF.

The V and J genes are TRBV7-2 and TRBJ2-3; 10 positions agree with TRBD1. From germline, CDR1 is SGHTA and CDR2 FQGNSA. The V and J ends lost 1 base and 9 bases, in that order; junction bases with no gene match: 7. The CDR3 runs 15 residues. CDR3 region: CASSLGRDRGLTQYF. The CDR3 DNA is TGTGCCAGCAGCTTAGGCCGGGACAGGGGATTGACGCAGTATTTT. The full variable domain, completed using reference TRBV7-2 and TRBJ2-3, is GAGVSQSPSNKVTEKGKDVELRCDPISGHTALYWYRQSLGQGLEFLIYFQGNSAPDKSGLPSDRFSAERTGGSVSTLTIQRTQQEDSAVYLCASSLGRDRGLTQYFGPGTRLTVL.

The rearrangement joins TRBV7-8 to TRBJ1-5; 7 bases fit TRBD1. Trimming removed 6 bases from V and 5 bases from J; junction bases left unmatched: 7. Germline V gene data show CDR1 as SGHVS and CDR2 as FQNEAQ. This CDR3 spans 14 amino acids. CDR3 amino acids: CASRAGTEDQPQHF. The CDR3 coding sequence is TGTGCCAGCAGGGCCGGGACAGAGGATCAGCCCCAGCATTTT.

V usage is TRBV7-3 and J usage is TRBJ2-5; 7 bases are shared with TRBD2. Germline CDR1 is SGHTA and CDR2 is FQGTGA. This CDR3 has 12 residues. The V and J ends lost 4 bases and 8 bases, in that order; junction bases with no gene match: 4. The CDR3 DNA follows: TGTGCCAGCAGCTCTGGGGGGGAAACCCAGTACTTC. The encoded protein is CASSSGGETQYF.

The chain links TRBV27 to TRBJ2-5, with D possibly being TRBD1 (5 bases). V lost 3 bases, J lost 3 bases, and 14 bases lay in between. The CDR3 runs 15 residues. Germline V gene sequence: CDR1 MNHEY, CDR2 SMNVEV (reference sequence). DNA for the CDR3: TGTGCCAGCAGTTTCATTTCACAGGCAAAAGAGACCCAGTACTTC. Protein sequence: CASSFISQAKETQYF.

The CDR3 bases are TGTGCCAGCAGTCCCCCGCGGATGAACACTGAAGCTTTCTTT. Encoded protein: CASSPPRMNTEAFF. The chain recombines TRBV7-9 with TRBJ1-1; D is uncertain. V was shortened by 6 bases and J by 0 bases, with 11 bases between the two germline ends. This CDR3 is built from 14 residues. Germline V gives CDR1 SEHNR, CDR2 FQNEAQ (reference sequence).

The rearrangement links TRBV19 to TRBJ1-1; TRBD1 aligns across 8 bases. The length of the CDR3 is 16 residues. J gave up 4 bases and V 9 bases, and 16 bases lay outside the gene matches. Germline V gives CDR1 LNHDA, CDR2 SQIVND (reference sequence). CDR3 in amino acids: CASRTQGAGRGTEAFF. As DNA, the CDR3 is TGTGCCAGCCGGACTCAGGGGGCCGGGAGGGGCACTGAAGCTTTCTTT.

The CDR3 reads CASGDSLRRYF. The CDR3 DNA sequence: TGTGCCAGCGGGGACAGTCTACGTAGGTACTTC. The rearrangement links TRBV2 to TRBJ2-7; the match to TRBD1 covers 7 bases. With 8 bases clipped from V and 12 bases from J, the junction kept 10 bases outside the gene matches. In germline, CDR1 is SNHLY, CDR2 FYNNEI. The CDR3 is 11 residues long.

CDR3 protein: CASSLEGAFSGLSTDTQYF. The CDR3, as DNA: TGTGCCAGCAGCTTAGAGGGGGCCTTTTCCGGGCTGAGCACAGATACGCAGTATTTT. This sequence joins TRBV11-2 and TRBJ2-3; perhaps TRBD1 as D (6 bases). This CDR3 has 19 residues. In germline, CDR1 is SGHAT, CDR2 FQNNGV. V was cut by 0 bases and J by 0 bases, with 19 bases left in between.

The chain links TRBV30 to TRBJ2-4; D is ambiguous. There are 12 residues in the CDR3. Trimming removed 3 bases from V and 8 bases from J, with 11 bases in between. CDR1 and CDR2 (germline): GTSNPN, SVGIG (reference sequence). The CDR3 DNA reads TGTGCCTGGAGGACCTTCTTGGACATTCAGTACTTC. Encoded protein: CAWRTFLDIQYF. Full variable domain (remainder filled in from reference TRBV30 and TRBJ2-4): SQTIHQWPATLVQPVGSPLSLECTVEGTSNPNLYWYRQAAGRGLQLLFYSVGIGQISSEVPQNLSASRPQDRQFILSSKKLLLSDSGFYLCAWRTFLDIQYFGAGTRLSVL.

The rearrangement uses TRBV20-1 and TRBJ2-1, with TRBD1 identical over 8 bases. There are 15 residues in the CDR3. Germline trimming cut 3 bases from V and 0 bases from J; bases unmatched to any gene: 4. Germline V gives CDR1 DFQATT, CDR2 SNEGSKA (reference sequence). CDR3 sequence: CSASGTGHSYNEQFF. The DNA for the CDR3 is TGCAGTGCTAGTGGGACAGGTCACTCCTACAATGAGCAGTTCTTC.

The CDR3 DNA is TGTGCCAGCAGCCAAGATAAAATACGATCGAATAATTCACCCCTCCACTTT. Protein sequence: CASSQDKIRSNNSPLHF. The chain is built from TRBV14 and TRBJ1-6; no clear D. CDR3 length: 17 residues. Germline-derived CDR1 and CDR2 are SGHDN and FVKESK. Trimming removed 0 bases from V and 5 bases from J, with 14 bases in between.

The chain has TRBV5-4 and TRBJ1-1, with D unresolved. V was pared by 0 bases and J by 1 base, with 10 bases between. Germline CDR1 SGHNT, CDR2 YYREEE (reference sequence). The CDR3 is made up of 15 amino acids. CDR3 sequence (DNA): TGTGCCAGCAGCTTGGAGAGACCGGGGAACACTGAAGCTTTCTTT. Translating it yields CASSLERPGNTEAFF.

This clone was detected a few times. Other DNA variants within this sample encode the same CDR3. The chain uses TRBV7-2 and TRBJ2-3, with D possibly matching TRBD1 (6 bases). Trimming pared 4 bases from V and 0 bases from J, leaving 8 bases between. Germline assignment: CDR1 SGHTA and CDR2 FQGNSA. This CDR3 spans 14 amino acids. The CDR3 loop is CASSWGPSTDTQYF. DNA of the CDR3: TGTGCCAGCAGCTGGGGGCCAAGCACAGATACGCAGTATTTT.

The CDR3 DNA is TGTGCCAGCAGGCCTCCCGGGCTGAGCACAGATACGCAGTATTTT. Its protein is CASRPPGLSTDTQYF. The chain couples TRBV7-2 to TRBJ2-3; D gene ambiguous. This CDR3 spans 15 amino acids. Germline V gene sequence: CDR1 SGHTA, CDR2 FQGNSA. The V gene lost 6 bases and the J gene lost 0 bases, with 13 bases spanning the gap. The whole variable domain, filled in from reference TRBV7-2 and TRBJ2-3, reads GAGVSQSPSNKVTEKGKDVELRCDPISGHTALYWYRQSLGQGLEFLIYFQGNSAPDKSGLPSDRFSAERTGGSVSTLTIQRTQQEDSAVYLCASRPPGLSTDTQYFGPGTRLTVL.